This T cell receptor (beta chain) was identified during a study of Ad26.COV2.S vaccination and SARS-CoV-2 variants. The wider study: Ad26.COV2.S given intramuscularly, once or twice 56 days apart. Study observations and caveats: Placebo recipients had lower spike-specific TCR breadth than vaccine recipients.

As concerns this clone: As yet, its antigen is unknown.

The V gene end was trimmed by 1 base and the J gene end by 2 bases; junction bases not matched to a gene: 6. This CDR3 has 16 residues. Germline CDR1 LGHDT, CDR2 YNNKEL (reference sequence). Documented treatment: some 19 received Ad26.COV2.S at low or high dose, single or two shots; several received placebo; per-sample allocation not given. It was on day 63 after the first vaccine or placebo injection that samples were taken. The data were produced by immunoSEQ multiplex PCR, yet TCRdb's version contains in-frame clones alone and is incomplete. The sample has some 340,000 clones; 86% are singletons. The sequence derives from a person aged 18-65 years who received the Ad26.COV2.S COVID-19 vaccine or a placebo. The rearrangement uses TRBV3-1 (or the pseudogene TRBV3-2) and TRBJ2-5; 8 bases match TRBD2. Sequenced material: peripheral blood, taken in a trial of Ad26.COV2.S vaccine versus placebo. The CDR3 nucleotides are TGTGCCAGCAGCCAAGCGGGCGGGGGGCCACAAGAGACCCAGTACTTC. Protein product: CASSQAGGGPQETQYF.